What follows are 19 T cell receptor beta chains derived from one specimen sequenced in a study of OX40 agonist ivuxolimab in advanced cancers. Sequencing was performed with immunoSEQ multiplex PCR; in TCRdb, only in-frame clones are kept and a portion is missing. This table has tens of thousands of clones, 80% to 85% appearing once. The sample here was CD4+ or CD8+ T cells sorted from blood, taken in a trial of the OX40 agonist ivuxolimab. Every receptor here comes from an adult with an advanced solid tumor such as melanoma, head and neck, liver or kidney cancer.

The V call is TRBV5-1, the J call TRBJ1-1; tentatively, D is TRBD1 (6 bases). Germline CDR1 is SGHRS and CDR2 is YFSETQ. V dropped 0 bases and J dropped 1 base, with 7 bases sitting between them. The CDR3 spans 14 residues. CDR3 DNA sequence: TGCGCCAGCAGCTTGGCAGGGGCGAACACTGAAGCTTTCTTT. Translated: CASSLAGANTEAFF.

The J gene is TRBJ2-3, the V gene TRBV19, with D perhaps matching TRBD2 (5 bases). Trimming shortened V by 3 bases and J by 1 base, and 11 bases separated the two germline ends. CDR3 length: 15 amino acids. Germline V gene lookup returns CDR1 LNHDA and CDR2 SQIVND (reference sequence). CDR3 DNA: TGTGCCAGTAGTATCTCGGGCGGGCGCACAGATACGCAGTATTTT. As protein: CASSISGGRTDTQYF.

Regarding this clone: This sample includes further DNA sequences coding for the same CDR3. V is TRBV5-4 and J is TRBJ1-3; the D is unclear. CDR3 length: 14 residues. Germline CDR1 reads SGHNT; CDR2 reads YYREEE (reference sequence). The germline V and J ends were trimmed by 0 bases and 0 bases, with 4 bases remaining between them. CDR3 coding DNA: TGTGCCAGCAGCTTGGGGGGCTCTGGAAACACCATATATTTT. It specifies CASSLGGSGNTIYF.

This chain joins TRBV30 and TRBJ1-5, with D unresolved. Trimming removed 2 bases from V and 5 bases from J, with 10 bases in between. Germline V gene lookup returns CDR1 GTSNPN and CDR2 SVGIG (reference sequence). This CDR3 region has 13 residues. This CDR3 reads CAWSQEFYQPQHF. In nucleotides, the CDR3 is TGTGCCTGGAGTCAAGAGTTTTATCAGCCCCAGCATTTT.

The chain links TRBV28 to TRBJ1-2; D is possibly TRBD1 (6 bases). Germline V gene data show CDR1 as MDHEN and CDR2 as SYDVKM. The CDR3 has 14 amino acids. Trimming removed 7 bases at V and 2 bases at J, with 14 bases between. The CDR3 sequence is CASIVTGENYGYTF. In DNA form, the CDR3 reads TGTGCCAGCATAGTGACAGGAGAGAACTATGGCTACACCTTC.

The rearrangement links TRBV28 to TRBJ2-4, with D tentatively TRBD2 (7 bases). With 7 bases removed from V and 1 base from J, the gap between germline ends came to 14 bases. This CDR3 is built from 15 residues. Germline CDR1 and CDR2: MDHEN and SYDVKM. The CDR3 bases are TGTGCCAGCACCCTGGGGGGGGCGGCCAAAAACATTCAGTACTTC. It translates to CASTLGGAAKNIQYF.

The V and J genes are TRBV10-3 and TRBJ2-7, with 8 bases that match TRBD1. The CDR3 runs 13 residues. Germline V gives CDR1 ENHRY, CDR2 SYGVKD. V dropped 9 bases and J dropped 7; count of bases not matched to a gene: 11. The CDR3 DNA follows: TGTGCCATAGATTCAGGACAGGGTAATGAGCAGTACTTC. It codes for CAIDSGQGNEQYF.

The rearrangement links TRBV29-1 to TRBJ2-1; no definite D call. CDR1 SQVTM and CDR2 ANQGSEA come from the germline V gene. Trimming pared 7 bases from V and 7 bases from J, leaving 17 bases between. This CDR3 spans 13 amino acids. The chain's CDR3 is CSGSLGRYNEQFF. As DNA, the CDR3 is TGCAGCGGGTCTTTGGGCAGGTATAATGAGCAGTTCTTC.

The V gene is TRBV7-9, the J gene TRBJ2-2; D remains ambiguous. V was pared by 4 bases and J by 6 bases, with 6 bases between. Germline V gene data show CDR1 as SEHNR and CDR2 as FQNEAQ (reference sequence). CDR3 length: 12 amino acids. The CDR3 here is CASSSRPGELFF. The CDR3 DNA reads TGTGCCAGCAGCTCCCGCCCCGGGGAGCTGTTTTTT. The whole variable domain, filled in from reference TRBV7-9 and TRBJ2-2, reads DTGVSQNPRHKITKRGQNVTFRCDPISEHNRLYWYRQTLGQGPEFLTYFQNEAQLEKSRLLSDRFSAERPKGSFSTLEIQRTEQGDSAMYLCASSSRPGELFFGEGSRLTVL.

The J gene is TRBJ1-2, the V gene TRBV10-3; D is possibly TRBD1 (6 bases). Germline CDR1 ENHRY, CDR2 SYGVKD. V was cut by 3 bases and J by 8 bases, with 16 bases left in between. This CDR3 is 14 amino acids long. In DNA form, the CDR3 reads TGTGCCATCAGTGATCCTAACAGGGTGGGAGGCTACACCTTC. It translates to CAISDPNRVGGYTF.

V gene TRBV7-8 combines with J gene TRBJ1-6, with a weak D call TRBD1 (5 bases). This CDR3 has 17 amino acids. The V end lost 4 bases, the J end lost 6 bases, and 19 bases lay between the germline ends. Germline CDR1 and CDR2: SGHVS and FQNEAQ. This CDR3 reads CASSSSLTAGTNSPLHF. The CDR3 coding sequence is TGTGCCAGCAGCTCCTCTCTCACGGCTGGGACTAATTCACCCCTCCACTTT.

V usage is TRBV5-1 and J usage is TRBJ2-3; 7 nucleotides match TRBD2. The CDR3 totals 16 residues. The V gene's germline CDR1 is SGHRS and CDR2 YFSETQ. Trimming took 0 bases from V and 3 from J; bases not matched to a gene: 7. The CDR3 DNA follows: TGCGCCAGCAGCTTGGTCTTGGACGGGGGGACAGATACGCAGTATTTT. This gives the protein CASSLVLDGGTDTQYF. The entire variable domain, with the rest obtained from reference TRBV5-1 and TRBJ2-3, is as follows: KAGVTQTPRYLIKTRGQQVTLSCSPISGHRSVSWYQQTPGQGLQFLFEYFSETQRNKGNFPGRFSGRQFSNSRSEMNVSTLELGDSALYLCASSLVLDGGTDTQYFGPGTRLTVL.

The CDR3 DNA sequence: TGTGCCAGCAGCCGACTAGCGGGGGGATTGGAAGAGACCCAGTACTTC. It yields the protein CASSRLAGGLEETQYF. The chain employs TRBV25-1 and TRBJ2-5; 13 positions match TRBD2. There are 16 residues in the CDR3. V lost 6 bases, J lost 3 bases, and 7 bases stayed unmatched. Germline V gene data show CDR1 as MGHDK and CDR2 as SYGVNS.

Here the CDR3 DNA reads TGCGCCAGCAGCTTCCGGGACAGGCGGACCGGGGAGCTGTTTTTT. This gives the protein CASSFRDRRTGELFF. The chain employs TRBV5-1 and TRBJ2-2, with TRBD1 matching 8 bases. The V segment lost 2 bases and the J segment 5 bases; nucleotides outside the gene matches: 5. The CDR3 is 15 residues long. The V gene's germline CDR1 is SGHRS and CDR2 YFSETQ.

The chain employs TRBV18 and TRBJ1-3; D not certain. Germline CDR1 KGHSH, CDR2 LQKENI. The length of the CDR3 is 15 residues. With 0 bases removed from V and 2 bases from J, the gap between germline ends came to 8 bases. CDR3: CASSPPSEPGNTIYF. Here the CDR3 DNA reads TGTGCCAGCTCACCACCGTCAGAGCCTGGAAACACCATATATTTT.

The chain links TRBV12-2 to TRBJ1-1. TRBV12-2 is a known pseudogene. CDR3 size: 14 residues. The CDR3 is CASRFRPRNTEAFF. CDR3 nucleotides: TGTGCAAGTCGCTTTCGTCCGAGGAACACTGAAGCTTTCTTT.

V gene TRBV7-2 combines with J gene TRBJ1-2; 11 positions match TRBD1. CDR1 is SGHTA, CDR2 FQGNSA, per germline. V lost 4 bases to trimming and J lost 6 bases; unmatched junction nucleotides: 7. This CDR3 has 15 amino acids. This chain's CDR3 is CASSSDRGRLHGYTF. CDR3 in DNA: TGTGCCAGCAGCTCGGACAGGGGGCGACTTCATGGCTACACCTTC.

In regard to this clone: Sequence at one end of the junction differs from germline and may be a read error. CDR3 residues: CASSLEAGGTGELFF. The CDR3 DNA reads as TGTGCTAGCAGCTTGGAAGCGGGGGGAACCGGGGAGCTGTTTTTT. This sequence joins TRBV7-7 and TRBJ2-2; 9 nucleotides agree with TRBD2. The CDR3 contains 15 residues. CDR1 SSHAT and CDR2 FNYEAQ come from the germline V gene (reference sequence).

The table lists this clone with a count of one. The chain joins TRBV19 to TRBJ2-2; 15 bases fit TRBD2. CDR3 length equals 18 residues. J was trimmed by 4 bases and V by 6 bases; bases with no gene match: 9. CDR1 LNHDA and CDR2 SQIVND come from the germline V gene (reference sequence). CDR3 residues: CASSKGLAGGLGTGELFF. DNA for the CDR3: TGTGCCAGTAGCAAAGGACTAGCGGGGGGGCTAGGCACCGGGGAGCTGTTTTTT.